The next 4 T cell receptor beta chains were all read from a single sample in a study of blood T cell repertoires in COVID-19. Profiled with immunoSEQ multiplex PCR; TCRdb holds only in-frame clones, not every one. In the table there are fewer than 300,000 clones, roughly 90% of which are singletons. Material for sequencing was PBMCs or T cells enriched from blood (not recorded which). Receptor source: a man aged 35 to 55 who had recovered from COVID-19.

The rearrangement uses TRBV18 and TRBJ2-4; TRBD1 matches 9 bases. V trimming: 5 bases; J trimming: 6 bases; junction bases outside the gene matches: 8. Germline values: CDR1 KGHSH, CDR2 LQKENI. CDR3 length: 15 amino acids. The DNA for the CDR3 is TGTGCCAGCTCAAGGGACAGGGATAGAGCAAACATTCAGTACTTC. It encodes CASSRDRDRANIQYF.

This clone has more than one count but fewer than ten. This chain uses TRBV6-5 with TRBJ1-1; 8 nucleotides agree with TRBD1. The trim removed 5 bases at V and 8 bases at J, leaving 4 bases unmatched. Germline CDR1 MNHEY, CDR2 SVGAGI. The CDR3 is 12 residues long. The CDR3 DNA is TGTGCCAGCAGTAACTGGGACAGGGAAGCTTTCTTT. As protein: CASSNWDREAFF.

This sequence joins TRBV15 and TRBJ2-3; D unresolved. This CDR3 spans 13 amino acids. CDR1 LNHNV and CDR2 YYDKDF come from the germline V gene (reference sequence). V was shortened by 0 bases and J by 2 bases, with 3 bases between the two germline ends. CDR3 nucleotides: TGTGCCACCAGCAGAGAATACACAGATACGCAGTATTTT. Translating gives CATSREYTDTQYF.

The J gene is TRBJ2-7, the V gene TRBV20-1, with 11 bases aligning to TRBD2. V lost 3 bases and J lost 1; bases outside the gene matches: 14. Germline CDR1 is DFQATT and CDR2 is SNEGSKA (reference sequence). The CDR3 loop spans 18 amino acids. The chain's CDR3 is CSASYSGRGRVRSYEQYF. The DNA for the CDR3 is TGCAGTGCTAGTTATAGCGGGAGGGGGCGGGTAAGGTCCTACGAGCAGTACTTC.